The sequence of this TCR beta chain was determined in a study of blood T cell repertoires in COVID-19. Whole-study context: Samples came from the United States, Italy and Spain, spanning acute and convalescent COVID-19. Sample material is recorded as cDNA or gDNA derived from T cells, B-cell-depleted T cells, or PBMCs.

The CDR3 has 17 amino acids. The germline gives CDR1 SGHNT, CDR2 YENEEA. The germline V and J ends were trimmed by 0 bases and 0 bases, with 14 bases remaining between them. Per the original data handling: By means of reference gene primer amplification, nucleated cell counts were estimated. The table came from immunoSEQ multiplex PCR; TCRdb's copy has only in-frame clones and leaves some out. V, J and clone size are those of that table, while D and trimming were read from the DNA. The sample lists under 350,000 clones; 70% to 90% were seen once. The gene calls are TRBV11-3 and TRBJ1-1; D gene ambiguous. Material: peripheral blood. The clonotype was recovered from a human donor in a cohort sampled during active COVID-19. The chain's CDR3 is CASSLEGSTKLNTEAFF. In nucleotides, the CDR3 is TGTGCCAGCAGCTTAGAAGGCAGTACTAAACTGAACACTGAAGCTTTCTTT.